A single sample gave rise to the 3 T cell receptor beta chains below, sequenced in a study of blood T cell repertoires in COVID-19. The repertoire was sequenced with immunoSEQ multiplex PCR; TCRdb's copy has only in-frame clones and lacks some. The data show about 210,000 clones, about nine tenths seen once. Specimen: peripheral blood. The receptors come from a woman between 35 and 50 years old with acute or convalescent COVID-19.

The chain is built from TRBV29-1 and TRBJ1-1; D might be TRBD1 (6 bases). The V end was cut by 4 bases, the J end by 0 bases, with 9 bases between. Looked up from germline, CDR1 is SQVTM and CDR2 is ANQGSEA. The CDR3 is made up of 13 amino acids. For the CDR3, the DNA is TGCAGCGTTGTCAGGGGCTTGAACACTGAAGCTTTCTTT. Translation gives CSVVRGLNTEAFF.

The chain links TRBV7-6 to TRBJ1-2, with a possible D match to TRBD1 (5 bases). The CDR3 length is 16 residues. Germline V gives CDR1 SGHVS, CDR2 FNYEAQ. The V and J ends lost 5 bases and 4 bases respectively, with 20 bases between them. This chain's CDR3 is CASSPRGVGGTYGYTF. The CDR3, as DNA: TGTGCCAGCAGCCCCCGTGGGGTGGGGGGGACCTATGGCTACACCTTC.

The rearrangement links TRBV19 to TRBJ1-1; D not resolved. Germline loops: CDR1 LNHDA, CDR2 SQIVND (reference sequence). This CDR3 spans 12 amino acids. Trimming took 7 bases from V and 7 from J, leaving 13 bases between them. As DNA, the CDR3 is TGTGCCAGTAACAAGAGGGCGGATGAAGCTTTCTTT. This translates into CASNKRADEAFF.